This is a list of T cell receptor beta chains from one sample in a study of patients and donors after allogeneic stem cell transplantation. One entry per CDR3 protein, called by TCRdb with MiXCR from the RT-PCR reads. The sample lists about a million distinct CDR3 sequences, roughly 18% occurring once. Material: blood, either unsorted or a sorted T cell fraction (not recorded which). These receptors were collected from a human donor who was either an allogeneic HSCT recipient or a stem cell or donor lymphocyte infusion donor (not recorded which). It is not recorded whose cells these are; they may come from a transplant donor. CDR3s include the opening cysteine and the closing phenylalanine or tryptophan. D genes are given only for firm matches. Clone size appears in some rows only: once, few, many, or a class for an expanded clone.

abundance,j_gene,v_gene,d_gene,CDR3aa,CDR3nt
few,TRBJ2-7,TRBV27,TRBD2,CASSRDYSSYEQYF,TGTGCCAGCAGCCGGGACTATTCTTCCTACGAGCAGTACTTC
many,TRBJ2-1,TRBV6-2/TRBV6-3,-,CASSSEPYNEQFF,TGTGCCAGCAGTAGCGAGCCGTACAATGAGCAGTTCTTC
few,TRBJ2-3,TRBV7-8,TRBD2,CASSLVGIAGVDTQYF,TGTGCCAGCAGCTTAGTTGGAATAGCGGGAGTGGATACGCAGTATTTT
-,TRBJ2-4,TRBV20-1,TRBD2,CSAWSPGGKNIQYF,TGCAGTGCTTGGTCCCCGGGGGGCAAAAACATTCAGTACTTC
few,TRBJ1-4,TRBV25-1,TRBD1,CASSPRGGGFANEKLFF,TGTGCCAGCAGTCCCCGGGGAGGGGGCTTTGCTAATGAAAAACTGTTTTTT
-,TRBJ2-7,TRBV29-1,-,CSAGAGYEQYF,TGCAGCGCCGGGGCAGGGTACGAGCAGTACTTC
-,TRBJ1-1,TRBV6-1,TRBD1,CASREDRGIGNTEAFF,TGTGCCAGCAGGGAGGACAGGGGGATCGGCAACACTGAAGCTTTCTTT
-,TRBJ1-1,TRBV4-3,-,CASSQGTAASGNTEAFF,TGCGCCAGCAGCCAAGGGACAGCAGCTTCGGGGAACACTGAAGCTTTCTTT
few,TRBJ1-2,TRBV12-3/TRBV12-4,-,CASSFGREGYTF,TGTGCCAGCAGTTTCGGCAGGGAGGGCTACACCTTC
few,TRBJ2-5,TRBV4-2,TRBD2,CASSQDSQGLAGVETQYF,TGTGCCAGCAGCCAAGATAGTCAAGGACTAGCGGGGGTTGAGACCCAGTACTTC
few,TRBJ2-7,TRBV12-3/TRBV12-4,-,CASSFAPPYEQYF,TGTGCCAGCAGTTTTGCCCCTCCTTACGAGCAGTACTTC
many,TRBJ1-1,TRBV27,-,CASSSPGWDTEAFF,TGTGCCAGCAGTTCCCCGGGGTGGGACACTGAAGCTTTCTTT
few,TRBJ1-1,TRBV6-1,-,CASSLPGDGFTAFF,TGTGCCAGCAGTCTACCGGGGGACGGATTTACAGCTTTCTTT
few,TRBJ2-7,TRBV21-1,-,CASSKGQVTGRGKYF,TGTGCCAGCAGCAAAGGGCAGGTAACCGGACGAGGGAAGTACTTC
many,TRBJ1-1,TRBV5-1,-,CASSYQENTEAFF,TGCGCCAGCAGCTACCAAGAGAACACTGAAGCTTTCTTT
-,TRBJ2-7,TRBV4-1,TRBD2,CASSRGLAASSYEQYF,TGCGCCAGCAGCCGTGGACTAGCGGCCAGCTCCTACGAGCAGTACTTC
-,TRBJ2-7,TRBV25-1,TRBD1,CASSLQGAAYEQYF,TGTGCCAGCAGCTTACAGGGGGCGGCCTACGAGCAGTACTTC
-,TRBJ2-1,TRBV12-3/TRBV12-4,-,CASTTEPGTSGEQFF,TGTGCCAGCACTACCGAACCCGGGACCTCCGGTGAGCAGTTCTTC
few,TRBJ2-1,TRBV7-9,-,CASSLSGVGNEQFF,TGTGCCAGCAGCTTAAGTGGTGTAGGCAATGAGCAGTTCTTC
few,TRBJ1-2,TRBV19,-,CASSIGEARYGYTF,TGTGCCAGTAGTATAGGTGAGGCGCGTTATGGCTACACCTTC
once,TRBJ2-1,TRBV3-1,TRBD2,CASSQTDGRSRDEQFF,TGTGCCAGCAGCCAAACCGACGGGAGGTCGCGCGATGAGCAGTTCTTC
-,TRBJ1-2,TRBV2,-,CASNPVGYTF,TGTGCCAGTAACCCCGTAGGCTACACCTTC
-,TRBJ1-1,TRBV27,TRBD1,CASSQRTGGASEAFF,TGTGCCAGCAGTCAACGGACAGGGGGCGCTTCTGAAGCTTTCTTT
few,TRBJ2-5,TRBV4-1,TRBD2,CASSPRLAGIQETQYF,TGCGCCAGCAGCCCGCGTTTAGCGGGGATCCAAGAGACCCAGTACTTC